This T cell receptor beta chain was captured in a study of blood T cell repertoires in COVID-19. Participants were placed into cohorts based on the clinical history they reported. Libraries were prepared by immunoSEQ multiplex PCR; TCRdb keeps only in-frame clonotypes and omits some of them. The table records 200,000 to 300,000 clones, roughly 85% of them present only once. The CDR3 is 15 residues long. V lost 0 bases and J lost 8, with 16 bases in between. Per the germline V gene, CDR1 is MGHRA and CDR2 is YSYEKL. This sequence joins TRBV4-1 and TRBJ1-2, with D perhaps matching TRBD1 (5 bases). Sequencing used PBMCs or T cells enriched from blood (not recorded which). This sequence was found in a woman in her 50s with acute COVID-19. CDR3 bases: TGCGCCAGCAGCCAAGATGGGGGGTCCGTCAAGGGCTACACCTTC. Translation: CASSQDGGSVKGYTF.